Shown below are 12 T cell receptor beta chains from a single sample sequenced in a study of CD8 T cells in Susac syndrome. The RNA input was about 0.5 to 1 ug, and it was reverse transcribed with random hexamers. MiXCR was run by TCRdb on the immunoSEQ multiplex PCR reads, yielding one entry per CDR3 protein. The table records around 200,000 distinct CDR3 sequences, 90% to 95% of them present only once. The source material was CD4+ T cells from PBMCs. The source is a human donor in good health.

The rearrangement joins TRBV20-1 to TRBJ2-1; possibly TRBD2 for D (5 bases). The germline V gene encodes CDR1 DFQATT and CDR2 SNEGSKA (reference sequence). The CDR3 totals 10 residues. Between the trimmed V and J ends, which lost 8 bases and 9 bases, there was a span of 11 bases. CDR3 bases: TGCAGTTCGGCGACTACTGAGCAGTTCTTC. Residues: CSSATTEQFF.

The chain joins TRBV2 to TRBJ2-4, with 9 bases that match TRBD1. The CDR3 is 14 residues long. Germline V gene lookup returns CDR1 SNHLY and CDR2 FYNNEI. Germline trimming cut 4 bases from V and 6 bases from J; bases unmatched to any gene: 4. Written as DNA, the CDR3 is TGTGCCAGCAGTGTTCCGGGACAGGGAAACATTCAGTACTTC. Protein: CASSVPGQGNIQYF.

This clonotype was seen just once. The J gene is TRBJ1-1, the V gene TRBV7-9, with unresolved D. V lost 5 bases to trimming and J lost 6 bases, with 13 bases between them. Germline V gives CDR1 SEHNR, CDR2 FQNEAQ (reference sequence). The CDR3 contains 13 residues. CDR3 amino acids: CASSPHKDAEAFF. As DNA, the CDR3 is TGTGCCAGCAGCCCACACAAGGATGCTGAAGCTTTCTTT.

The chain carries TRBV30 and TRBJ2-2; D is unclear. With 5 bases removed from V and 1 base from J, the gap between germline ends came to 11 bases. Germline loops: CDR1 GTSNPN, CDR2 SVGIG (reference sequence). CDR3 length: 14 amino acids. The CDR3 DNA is TGTGCCTGGGGGCCGGGCCTGAACACCGGGGAGCTGTTTTTT. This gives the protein CAWGPGLNTGELFF.

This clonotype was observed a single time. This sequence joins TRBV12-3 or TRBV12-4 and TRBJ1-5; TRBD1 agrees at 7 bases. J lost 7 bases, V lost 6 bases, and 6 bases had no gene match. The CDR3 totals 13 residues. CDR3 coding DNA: TGTGCCAGCAGCCGGACAGGTGAGCAGCCCCAGCATTTT. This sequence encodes CASSRTGEQPQHF.

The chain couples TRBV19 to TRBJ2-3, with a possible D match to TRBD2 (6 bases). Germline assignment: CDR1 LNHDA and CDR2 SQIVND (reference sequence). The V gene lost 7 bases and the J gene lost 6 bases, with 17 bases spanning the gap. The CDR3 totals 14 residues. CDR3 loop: CASNTGEAYDTQYF. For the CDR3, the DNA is TGTGCCAGTAATACGGGGGAGGCGTACGATACGCAGTATTTT.

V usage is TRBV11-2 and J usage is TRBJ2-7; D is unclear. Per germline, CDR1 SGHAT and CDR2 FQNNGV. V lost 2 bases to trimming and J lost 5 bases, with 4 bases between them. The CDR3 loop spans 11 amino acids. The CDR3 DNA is TGTGCCAGCAGCTTATACCACGAGCAGTACGTC. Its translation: CASSLYHEQYV.

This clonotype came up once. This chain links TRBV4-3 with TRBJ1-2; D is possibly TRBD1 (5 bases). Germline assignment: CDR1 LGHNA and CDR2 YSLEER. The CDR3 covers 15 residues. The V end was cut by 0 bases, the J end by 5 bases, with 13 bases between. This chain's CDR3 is CASSQEGASLYGYTF. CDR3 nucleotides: TGCGCCAGCAGCCAAGAAGGGGCTTCTCTTTATGGCTACACCTTC.

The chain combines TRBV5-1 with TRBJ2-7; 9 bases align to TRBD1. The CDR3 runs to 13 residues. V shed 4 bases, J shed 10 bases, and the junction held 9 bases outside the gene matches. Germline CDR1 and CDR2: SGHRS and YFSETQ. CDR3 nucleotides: TGCGCCAGCAGCACCACCGGGACAGGGAACCAGTACTTC. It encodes CASSTTGTGNQYF.

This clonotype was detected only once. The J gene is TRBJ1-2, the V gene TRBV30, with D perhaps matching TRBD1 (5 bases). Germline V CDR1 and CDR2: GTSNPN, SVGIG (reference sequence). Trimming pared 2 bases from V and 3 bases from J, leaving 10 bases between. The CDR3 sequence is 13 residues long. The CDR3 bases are TGTGCCTGGAGTCCGGGACGGGACTATGGCTACACCTTC. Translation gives CAWSPGRDYGYTF.

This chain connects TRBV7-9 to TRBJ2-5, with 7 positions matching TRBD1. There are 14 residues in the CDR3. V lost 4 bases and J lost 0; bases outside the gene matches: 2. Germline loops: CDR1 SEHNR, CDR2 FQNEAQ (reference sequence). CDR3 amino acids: CASSWGTDQETQYF. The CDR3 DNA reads TGTGCCAGCAGCTGGGGGACAGACCAAGAGACCCAGTACTTC.

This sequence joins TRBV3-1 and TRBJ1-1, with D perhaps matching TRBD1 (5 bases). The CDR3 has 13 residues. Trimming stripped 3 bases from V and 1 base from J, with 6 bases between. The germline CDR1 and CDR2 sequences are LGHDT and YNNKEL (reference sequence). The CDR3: CASSHGGNTEAFF. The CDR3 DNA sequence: TGTGCCAGCAGCCACGGGGGGAACACTGAAGCTTTCTTT. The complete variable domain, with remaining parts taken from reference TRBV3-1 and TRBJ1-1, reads DTAVSQTPKYLVTQMGNDKSIKCEQNLGHDTMYWYKQDSKKFLKIMFSYNNKELIINETVPNRFSPKSPDKAHLNLHINSLELGDSAVYFCASSHGGNTEAFFGQGTRLTVV.